The sample holds many counts of the clone carrying this T cell receptor beta chain. Antigen: not known. This sample is part of a study of identical twins' blood T cells. Study-level findings and limits: Twins shared more top CDR3 clonotypes than unrelated donors did. Mainly, cloneset size products determined shared clonotypes, twins included.

TCRdb used MiXCR to reprocess the 5' RACE reads, holding one entry per CDR3 protein. The sample lists 350,000 to 400,000 distinct CDR3 sequences; about 28% were seen once. All three twin pairs grew up together with likely shared infections and vaccines. The sequence was obtained from a woman aged 18-55 years in good health. The material sequenced was PBMCs.

CDR3 sequence: CASSSTGVQPQHF. The CDR3 DNA sequence: TGTGCCAGCAGTTCGACAGGGGTCCAGCCCCAGCATTTT. This chain connects TRBV6-6 to TRBJ1-5, with 8 bases aligning to TRBD1. The CDR3 runs 13 residues. Germline values: CDR1 MNHNY, CDR2 SVGAGI (reference sequence). The V segment lost 4 bases and the J segment 7 bases; nucleotides outside the gene matches: 3.